This T cell receptor beta chain was captured in a study of blood T cell repertoires in COVID-19. Across the whole study: The analysed material was cDNA or gDNA that came from T cells, B-cell-depleted T cells, or PBMCs.

Methods used by the authors: For nucleated cells, counts were estimated from reference gene primer amplification. Sequenced by immunoSEQ multiplex PCR; TCRdb stores in-frame clones only, minus some. From that table come the V and J calls and clone size; the DNA was used to work out D and trimming. The sample holds approximately 210,000 clones, about four fifths seen once. The CDR3 sequence is 15 residues long. CDR1 MNHEY and CDR2 SVGAGI come from the germline V gene. The ends lost 2 bases at V and 4 bases at J; junction bases unmatched: 6. The rearrangement links TRBV6-5 to TRBJ1-2; 8 bases fit TRBD1. Material: peripheral blood. This sequence was found in a woman between 45 and 60 years old with acute or convalescent COVID-19. The CDR3 here is CASSYRDRPSYGYTF. The CDR3, as DNA: TGTGCCAGCAGTTACAGGGACAGGCCTTCCTATGGCTACACCTTC.